These 24 T cell receptor beta chains share one sample of origin, sequenced in a study of shared clonotypes between healthy human individuals. The repertoire was sequenced with immunoSEQ multiplex PCR; TCRdb's copy has only in-frame clones and lacks some. The sample yields 2 million to 2.5 million clones, more than 80% seen once. Sequenced sample: naive CD4+ T cells from PBMCs. Described subset: CD45RA+ positively selected. Receptors were obtained from a man in his late teens or twenties in good health. Some clones in this sample may be carry-over from other donors' samples.

The chain combines TRBV28 with TRBJ2-1, with D perhaps given as TRBD1 or TRBD2 (5 bases each). Germline loops: CDR1 MDHEN, CDR2 SYDVKM. V dropped 5 bases and J dropped 5 bases, with 16 bases sitting between them. The CDR3 has 15 residues. CDR3 sequence reads: CASSPRGSSHNEQFF. The DNA for the CDR3 is TGTGCCAGCAGTCCACGGGGCTCGTCCCACAATGAGCAGTTCTTC.

This clone occurred once. V gene TRBV30 combines with J gene TRBJ2-7; maybe TRBD1 (7 bases). This CDR3 has 12 residues. V lost 3 bases and J lost 9, with 15 bases in between. Germline CDR1 and CDR2: GTSNPN and SVGIG (reference sequence). The CDR3 reads CAWSSQGGGQYF. The CDR3 coding sequence is TGTGCCTGGAGCTCCCAGGGGGGAGGGCAGTACTTC.

This chain links TRBV5-1 with TRBJ2-3, with D possibly TRBD1 on 5 matching bases. Germline CDR1 SGHRS, CDR2 YFSETQ. This CDR3 region has 14 residues. The germline V and J ends were trimmed by 0 bases and 8 bases, with 13 bases remaining between them. The CDR3 region has the DNA TGCGCCAGCAGCTTGGAAGCCCAAAGGGGTACGCAGTATTTT. This sequence encodes CASSLEAQRGTQYF.

V and J are TRBV6-5 and TRBJ2-7, with D possibly TRBD2 on 7 matching bases. The V gene's germline CDR1 is MNHEY and CDR2 SVGAGI. The ends were cut back, 6 bases at V and 0 bases at J, with 15 bases in the middle. The CDR3 has 15 residues. CDR3 DNA sequence: TGTGCCAGCAGGTCTTATCGGGGGGCCTCCTACGAGCAGTACTTC. Its translation is CASRSYRGASYEQYF.

The V gene is TRBV18, the J gene TRBJ1-5; D is uncertain. Per the germline V gene, CDR1 is KGHSH and CDR2 is LQKENI. This CDR3 spans 17 amino acids. Deletions cut 2 bases from V and 1 base from J, with 15 bases between. The CDR3 DNA sequence: TGTGCCAGCTCACCAACCGGGCCCTCGGGGAGCAATCAGCCCCAGCATTTT. Encoded protein: CASSPTGPSGSNQPQHF.

V is TRBV5-6 and J is TRBJ2-7; no definite D call. The CDR3 length is 12 residues. The V gene's germline CDR1 is SGHDT and CDR2 YYEEEE. Trimming cost V 1 base and J 3 bases, with 5 bases left between them. The CDR3 sequence: CASSLYNYEQYF. In DNA, the CDR3 is TGTGCCAGCAGCTTGTATAACTACGAGCAGTACTTC.

The chain is built from TRBV6-5 and TRBJ2-3; 8 bases are a match to TRBD2. V lost 7 bases to trimming and J lost 4 bases; unmatched junction nucleotides: 10. The CDR3 covers 15 residues. Germline V gene lookup returns CDR1 MNHEY and CDR2 SVGAGI. This CDR3 reads CASTPSGGPADTQYF. The DNA for the CDR3 is TGTGCCAGCACCCCCTCGGGAGGGCCAGCAGATACGCAGTATTTT.

The chain couples TRBV7-8 to TRBJ2-2, with D unclear. The V gene's germline CDR1 is SGHVS and CDR2 FQNEAQ. This CDR3 spans 13 amino acids. V shed 6 bases and J shed 7 bases, with 12 bases lying between them. The CDR3 sequence: CASRPTVGGELFF. The CDR3 DNA sequence: TGTGCCAGCAGGCCGACTGTGGGCGGGGAGCTGTTTTTT.

On this clone: The sample has other DNA sequences that encode this CDR3 too. The chain is built from TRBV7-9 and TRBJ2-5, with a possible D match to TRBD1 (6 bases). The CDR3 totals 14 residues. V lost 5 bases and J 0 bases, leaving 10 bases between the germline ends. Germline lookup yields CDR1 SEHNR and CDR2 FQNEAQ (reference sequence). CDR3 DNA: TGTGCCAGCAGCCTATGGACAGACCAAGAGACCCAGTACTTC. Its protein is CASSLWTDQETQYF.

The chain couples TRBV5-1 to TRBJ1-4, with a weak D call TRBD1 (5 bases). The CDR3 has 17 residues. Germline CDR1 SGHRS, CDR2 YFSETQ. Between the trimmed V and J ends, which lost 4 bases and 0 bases, there was a span of 16 bases. CDR3 in DNA: TGCGCCAGCAGCCAAGGGGCAACCCTGCCAACTAATGAAAAACTGTTTTTT. This codes for CASSQGATLPTNEKLFF.

The chain uses TRBV11-2 and TRBJ2-1, with D tentatively TRBD2 (6 bases). V was clipped by 5 bases and J by 0 bases, with 14 bases between them. The CDR3 totals 16 residues. In germline, CDR1 is SGHAT, CDR2 FQNNGV. This CDR3 is CASSAGTGLSYNEQFF. The CDR3 nucleotides are TGTGCCAGCAGCGCAGGGACGGGACTCTCCTACAATGAGCAGTTCTTC.

The chain links TRBV9 to TRBJ2-1; weak D call: TRBD2 (6 bases). This CDR3 contains 15 residues. The germline V gene encodes CDR1 SGDLS and CDR2 YYNGEE. V was cut by 4 bases and J by 4 bases, with 15 bases left in between. CDR3: CASSPTTGTYNEQFF. In nucleotides, the CDR3 is TGTGCCAGCAGCCCCACGACCGGGACTTACAATGAGCAGTTCTTC.

This clone was picked up a small number of times. The V gene is TRBV7-9, the J gene TRBJ1-5; D ambiguous. The CDR3 runs to 14 residues. Trimming cost V 1 base and J 0 bases, with 4 bases left between them. Germline loops: CDR1 SEHNR, CDR2 FQNEAQ (reference sequence). The CDR3 protein is CASSLGYSNQPQHF. In DNA, the CDR3 is TGTGCCAGCAGCTTAGGGTATAGCAATCAGCCCCAGCATTTT.

The DNA of the CDR3 is TGTGCCAGCAGTGAAAGAGGGGCGCATGGCACCGGGGAGCTGTTTTTT. As protein: CASSERGAHGTGELFF. The chain carries TRBV2 and TRBJ2-2; D might be TRBD1 or TRBD2, each matching 5 bases. The CDR3 has 16 amino acids. Germline V gene data show CDR1 as SNHLY and CDR2 as FYNNEI. Trimming stripped 2 bases from V and 4 bases from J, with 14 bases between.

The CDR3: CASSSEWGKRTQYF. The CDR3 nucleotides read TGTGCCAGCAGTTCCGAATGGGGGAAAAGGACCCAGTACTTC. The chain has TRBV7-8 and TRBJ2-5; tentatively, D is TRBD1 or TRBD2 (5 bases each). The CDR3 extends over 14 amino acids. Trimming shortened V by 6 bases and J by 7 bases, and 18 bases separated the two germline ends. Germline loops: CDR1 SGHVS, CDR2 FQNEAQ. The full variable domain, with the rest looked up from reference TRBV7-8 and TRBJ2-5, is GAGVSQSPRYKVAKRGQDVALRCDPISGHVSLFWYQQALGQGPEFLTYFQNEAQLDKSGLPSDRFFAERPEGSVSTLKIQRTQQEDSAVYLCASSSEWGKRTQYFGPGTRLLVL.

This clone was detected once. This chain links TRBV7-7 with TRBJ2-7; D is ambiguous. Deletions cut 1 base from V and 9 bases from J, with 13 bases between. The germline gives CDR1 SSHAT, CDR2 FNYEAQ (reference sequence). CDR3 length: 13 residues. CDR3 residues: CASSLDLDAVQYF. The DNA of the CDR3 is TGTGCCAGCAGCTTAGACCTGGATGCGGTGCAGTACTTC.

This chain connects TRBV5-4 to TRBJ1-1; TRBD1 might be the D (5 bases). The CDR3 has 14 residues. Trimming stripped 2 bases from V and 0 bases from J, with 8 bases between. In germline, CDR1 is SGHNT, CDR2 YYREEE (reference sequence). The CDR3: CASSLPGVNTEAFF. The CDR3 DNA is TGTGCCAGCAGCTTACCGGGGGTGAACACTGAAGCTTTCTTT.

This clone was observed once. The chain employs TRBV6-4 and TRBJ1-5; 10 nucleotides match TRBD1. V gave up 0 bases and J gave up 5 bases; unmatched junction bases: 22. The CDR3 covers 22 residues. The germline CDR1 and CDR2 sequences are MRHNA and SNTAGT. The CDR3 protein is CASSDSVPTGGLEGVGYQPQHF. CDR3 coding DNA: TGTGCCAGCAGTGACTCGGTGCCGACAGGGGGCTTGGAGGGAGTTGGATATCAGCCCCAGCATTTT.

The chain recombines TRBV9 with TRBJ2-3, with a weak D call TRBD2 (7 bases). V was trimmed by 4 bases and J by 2 bases, leaving 17 bases between them. The CDR3 has 16 residues. The V gene's germline CDR1 is SGDLS and CDR2 YYNGEE. The chain's CDR3 is CASSPRGAGNTDTQYF. For the CDR3, the DNA is TGTGCCAGCAGCCCACGGGGGGCGGGAAACACAGATACGCAGTATTTT.

Worth noting for this clone: The same CDR3 is also encoded by other DNA sequences in this sample. The V gene is TRBV29-1, the J gene TRBJ1-2, with unresolved D. Germline assignment: CDR1 SQVTM and CDR2 ANQGSEA. Trimming removed 6 bases from V and 8 bases from J, with 4 bases in between. This CDR3 is 8 amino acids long. The DNA for the CDR3 is TGCAGCGTAGGGGGCTACACCTTC. Protein sequence: CSVGGYTF.

The V gene is TRBV5-6, the J gene TRBJ2-2; 7 bases line up with TRBD1. Germline loops: CDR1 SGHDT, CDR2 YYEEEE. The CDR3 runs 15 residues. J gave up 0 bases and V 2 bases, and 1 base lay outside the gene matches. CDR3 nucleotide sequence: TGTGCCAGCAGCTTCGACAGGGCGAACACCGGGGAGCTGTTTTTT. Amino acid sequence: CASSFDRANTGELFF.

The chain carries TRBV4-1 and TRBJ2-6; D remains ambiguous. Germline V gene lookup returns CDR1 MGHRA and CDR2 YSYEKL. The CDR3 extends over 21 amino acids. The ends were cut back, 4 bases at V and 1 base at J, with 26 bases in the middle. Written as DNA, the CDR3 is TGCGCCAGCAGCCGGCGTGTGTCGGGCTATACCTCTCTATCTGGGGCCAACGTCCTGACTTTC. Protein product: CASSRRVSGYTSLSGANVLTF.

The genes are TRBV28 and TRBJ1-5; 9 bases agree with TRBD1. CDR3 length: 17 amino acids. Germline loops: CDR1 MDHEN, CDR2 SYDVKM. V lost 5 bases and J lost 0; bases outside the gene matches: 8. Here the CDR3 reads CASSAGTGFYSNQPQHF. Here the CDR3 DNA reads TGTGCCAGCAGTGCCGGGACAGGGTTCTATAGCAATCAGCCCCAGCATTTT. Using reference TRBV28 and TRBJ1-5 for the parts outside the CDR3, the full variable domain is DVKVTQSSRYLVKRTGEKVFLECVQDMDHENMFWYRQDPGLGLRLIYFSYDVKMKEKGDIPEGYSVSREKKERFSLILESASTNQTSMYLCASSAGTGFYSNQPQHFGDGTRLSIL.

The chain recombines TRBV28 with TRBJ1-5, with TRBD1 as a possible D gene (5 bases). Germline-derived CDR1 and CDR2 are MDHEN and SYDVKM. The CDR3 has 12 residues. Between the trimmed V and J ends, which lost 7 bases and 9 bases, there was a span of 13 bases. The chain's CDR3 is CASTQRGVPQHF. CDR3 DNA sequence: TGTGCCAGCACCCAGAGGGGTGTGCCCCAGCATTTT.